Shown below are 24 T cell receptor beta chains from a single sample sequenced in a study of blood T cell repertoires in COVID-19. Generated by immunoSEQ multiplex PCR, the TCRdb table keeps only in-frame clones and is missing some. Of 350,000 to 450,000 clones listed, around 83% are singletons. Sequenced material: PBMCs or T cells enriched from blood (not recorded which). The receptor source for this set is a woman in her forties or fifties who had recovered from COVID-19.

In this sample, this clone turned up once. The rearrangement uses TRBV9 and TRBJ2-2; perhaps TRBD2 as D (6 bases). Deletions cut 1 base from V and 2 bases from J, with 9 bases between. CDR3 size: 15 residues. CDR1 SGDLS and CDR2 YYNGEE come from the germline V gene. CDR3 DNA sequence: TGTGCCAGCAGCGTAATGGGGGGAAACACCGGGGAGCTGTTTTTT. The encoded protein is CASSVMGGNTGELFF.

V gene TRBV4-1 combines with J gene TRBJ1-2; D might be TRBD1 (6 bases). The CDR3 contains 14 residues. From germline, CDR1 is MGHRA and CDR2 YSYEKL. Trimming stripped 2 bases from V and 2 bases from J, with 9 bases between. CDR3 residues: CASSQKQGNYGYTF. CDR3 coding DNA: TGCGCCAGCAGCCAAAAACAGGGAAACTATGGCTACACCTTC.

The gene calls are TRBV6-5 and TRBJ1-2, with 10 bases aligning to TRBD1. V lost 2 bases and J lost 6; bases outside the gene matches: 3. Germline V gene lookup returns CDR1 MNHEY and CDR2 SVGAGI. The CDR3 extends over 14 amino acids. The CDR3 protein is CASSYGTGDNGYTF. The DNA of the CDR3 is TGTGCCAGCAGTTACGGGACAGGGGATAATGGCTACACCTTC.

The genes are TRBV19 and TRBJ1-2; no clear D. Germline V CDR1 and CDR2: LNHDA, SQIVND (reference sequence). The length of the CDR3 is 15 residues. Trimming took off 6 bases at V and 1 base at J, with 15 bases between the two ends. In DNA form, the CDR3 reads TGTGCCAGTAGAATCTTCTCTGAGGGTAACTATGGCTACACCTTC. Translation: CASRIFSEGNYGYTF.

The chain combines TRBV11-3 with TRBJ2-5; 9 nucleotides align to TRBD1. The CDR3 has 15 amino acids. Germline V gives CDR1 SGHNT, CDR2 YENEEA. J lost 5 bases, V lost 6 bases, and 10 bases had no gene match. The CDR3 loop is CASSRRTGEAETQYF. As DNA, the CDR3 is TGTGCCAGCAGTCGTAGGACAGGGGAGGCGGAGACCCAGTACTTC.

The chain recombines TRBV7-9 with TRBJ2-6, with a weak D call TRBD2 (6 bases). Germline V gene lookup returns CDR1 SEHNR and CDR2 FQNEAQ (reference sequence). This CDR3 comprises 17 residues. The V and J ends lost 0 bases and 1 base respectively, with 10 bases between them. The CDR3 bases are TGTGCCAGCAGCTTAGCGGGGGGTACTTCTGGGGCCAACGTCCTGACTTTC. Its protein product is CASSLAGGTSGANVLTF.

The chain couples TRBV5-1 to TRBJ2-3; D is possibly TRBD2 (6 bases). Trimming cost V 10 bases and J 4 bases, with 19 bases left between them. Germline V CDR1 and CDR2: SGHRS, YFSETQ. This CDR3 is 14 amino acids long. This CDR3 is CASARDSVSDTQYF. CDR3 nucleotide sequence: TGCGCCTCCGCAAGGGACTCAGTTTCAGATACGCAGTATTTT.

The gene calls are TRBV5-5 and TRBJ1-2; 10 positions match TRBD1. The CDR3 extends over 13 amino acids. Germline CDR1 reads SGHKS; CDR2 reads YYEKEE (reference sequence). J gave up 7 bases and V 5 bases, and 5 bases lay outside the gene matches. The CDR3 DNA follows: TGTGCCAGCAGTCTGACAGGGGGCGGTGGCTACACCTTC. Translated, it gives CASSLTGGGGYTF.

CDR3 in amino acids: CASRDTPNTEAFF. CDR3 DNA: TGTGCCAGTAGGGACACTCCGAACACTGAAGCTTTCTTT. The V and J genes are TRBV19 and TRBJ1-1; possible D gene TRBD1, 5 bases. The CDR3 has 13 residues. Germline-derived CDR1 and CDR2 are LNHDA and SQIVND (reference sequence). Trimming pared 6 bases from V and 1 base from J, leaving 9 bases between.

This clone occurred a few times. The chain joins TRBV20-1 to TRBJ1-5, with D possibly being TRBD1 (6 bases). The germline CDR1 and CDR2 sequences are DFQATT and SNEGSKA (reference sequence). The length of the CDR3 is 15 residues. V was shortened by 3 bases and J by 7 bases, with 19 bases between the two germline ends. This CDR3 is CSASLGASGEQPQHF. The CDR3 region has the DNA TGCAGTGCTAGTCTGGGGGCGAGTGGTGAACAGCCCCAGCATTTT.

This CDR3 reads CASSPLGESHTEAFF. The CDR3 bases are TGTGCCAGCAGCCCCCTAGGCGAATCGCACACTGAAGCTTTCTTT. V and J are TRBV9 and TRBJ1-1; D gene ambiguous. This CDR3 has 15 amino acids. The germline V gene encodes CDR1 SGDLS and CDR2 YYNGEE. The V end was cut by 4 bases, the J end by 3 bases, with 16 bases between.

This clone was observed a handful of times. The chain recombines TRBV7-8 with TRBJ1-4; the match to TRBD1 covers 8 bases. Germline V CDR1 and CDR2: SGHVS, FQNEAQ. This CDR3 has 19 residues. The J segment lost 0 bases and the V segment lost 1 base, leaving 10 bases of the junction unmatched. The CDR3 is CASSLVVAGQASTNEKLFF. In DNA, the CDR3 is TGTGCCAGCAGCTTAGTAGTTGCGGGACAGGCTTCAACTAATGAAAAACTGTTTTTT.

The V and J genes are TRBV18 and TRBJ1-2; unclear D gene. The CDR3 spans 13 residues. V was trimmed by 2 bases and J by 6 bases, leaving 10 bases between them. The germline CDR1 and CDR2 sequences are KGHSH and LQKENI. The CDR3 region is CASSPIISDGYTF. The CDR3 DNA follows: TGTGCCAGCTCACCAATCATCAGCGATGGCTACACCTTC.

This clone showed up just once. The V call is TRBV9, the J call TRBJ2-2; no clear D gene. V lost 0 bases, J lost 0 bases, and 9 bases lay in between. This CDR3 spans 16 amino acids. Germline CDR1 SGDLS, CDR2 YYNGEE. The CDR3 DNA reads as TGTGCCAGCAGCGTAGGAGGTCTCGCGAACACCGGGGAGCTGTTTTTT. Its protein is CASSVGGLANTGELFF.

This clone was detected once. The genes are TRBV6-5 and TRBJ2-7; D is unclear. CDR3 size: 12 residues. Trimming cost V 9 bases and J 3 bases, with 12 bases left between them. Germline lookup yields CDR1 MNHEY and CDR2 SVGAGI. Here the CDR3 DNA reads TGTGCCAGTAGGCAGGATATCTACGAGCAGTACTTC. It yields the protein CASRQDIYEQYF.

The rearrangement uses TRBV6-2 or TRBV6-3 and TRBJ1-2; the match to TRBD1 covers 10 bases. Per the germline V gene, CDR1 is MNHEY and CDR2 is SVGEGT. The CDR3 is 15 amino acids. J lost 5 bases, V lost 0 bases, and 3 bases had no gene match. CDR3 amino acids: CASSYSGTGEYGYTF. The DNA of the CDR3 is TGTGCCAGCAGTTACTCCGGGACAGGGGAATATGGCTACACCTTC.

This chain joins TRBV14 and TRBJ2-5; D call uncertain. Trimming took off 1 base at V and 7 bases at J, with 4 bases between the two ends. The CDR3 consists of 11 residues. Per the germline V gene, CDR1 is SGHDN and CDR2 is FVKESK. CDR3 in amino acids: CASSQGATQYF. The CDR3 nucleotides are TGTGCCAGCAGCCAAGGGGCGACCCAGTACTTC.

This clone appeared a single time. The rearrangement uses TRBV29-1 and TRBJ1-1; TRBD1 aligns across 8 bases. Germline V CDR1 and CDR2: SQVTM, ANQGSEA. Unmatched junction bases numbered 9, after V lost 0 bases and J lost 6 bases. CDR3 length equals 15 residues. The CDR3 coding sequence is TGCAGCGTTGAAGATCGTGACAGGGGCCTCCCTGAAGCTTTCTTT. This encodes CSVEDRDRGLPEAFF.

This clone was detected only a few times. The chain couples TRBV7-9 to TRBJ1-5; D is undetermined. V lost 5 bases to trimming and J lost 4 bases, with 9 bases between them. Germline V gene data show CDR1 as SEHNR and CDR2 as FQNEAQ (reference sequence). This CDR3 has 13 residues. CDR3 nucleotides: TGTGCCAGCAGCCGGGGAGGGAATCAGCCCCAGCATTTT. Translating it yields CASSRGGNQPQHF.

The V and J genes are TRBV12-3 or TRBV12-4 and TRBJ2-2; no firm D call. V was clipped by 4 bases and J by 1 base, with 4 bases between them. The CDR3 runs to 13 residues. CDR3 protein: CASSSRNTGELFF. The CDR3 DNA reads as TGTGCCAGCAGTTCCAGGAACACCGGGGAGCTGTTTTTT.

Concerning this clone: The sample contains more than one DNA sequence encoding this CDR3. V and J are TRBV7-9 and TRBJ1-1; 9 bases line up with TRBD1. Losses at the gene ends were 1 base for V and 5 bases for J; bases not matched to a gene: 2. This CDR3 is built from 14 residues. Germline V CDR1 and CDR2: SEHNR, FQNEAQ (reference sequence). The CDR3 region is CASSLETGGTEAFF. The CDR3 region has the DNA TGTGCCAGCAGCTTAGAGACAGGGGGGACTGAAGCTTTCTTT.

The rearrangement uses TRBV7-9 and TRBJ1-2; 8 bases fit TRBD1. With 2 bases clipped from V and 0 bases from J, the junction kept 2 bases outside the gene matches. This CDR3 region has 15 residues. From germline, CDR1 is SEHNR and CDR2 FQNEAQ (reference sequence). CDR3 protein: CASSLPGQANYGYTF. The CDR3 DNA reads TGTGCCAGCAGCTTACCGGGACAGGCTAACTATGGCTACACCTTC.

The J gene is TRBJ1-4, the V gene TRBV15; 8 nucleotides agree with TRBD1. The CDR3 spans 16 residues. Germline V gives CDR1 LNHNV, CDR2 YYDKDF (reference sequence). Germline trimming cut 0 bases from V and 7 bases from J; bases unmatched to any gene: 7. The CDR3 region is CATSRDTRTGREKLFF. As DNA, the CDR3 is TGTGCCACCAGCAGAGATACCAGGACAGGGCGTGAAAAACTGTTTTTT.

J is TRBJ2-7 and V is TRBV10-3, with 16 nucleotides matching TRBD2. Germline-derived CDR1 and CDR2 are ENHRY and SYGVKD. The CDR3 covers 17 residues. V lost 5 bases, J lost 3 bases, and 7 bases stayed unmatched. This CDR3 is CAISTGTSGRAGYEQYF. DNA of the CDR3: TGTGCCATCAGTACCGGGACTAGCGGGAGGGCCGGCTACGAGCAGTACTTC.